This T cell receptor beta chain comes out of a study of cytomegalovirus exposure and HLA in healthy donors. The primer mix had 60 Vbeta and 13 Jbeta primers. Clones were read by immunoSEQ multiplex PCR, and TCRdb kept only the in-frame ones, dropping some. The sample lists fewer than 350,000 clones; roughly 90% were seen once. V was pared by 2 bases and J by 3 bases, with 14 bases between. This CDR3 is built from 15 residues. The V gene's germline CDR1 is GTSNPN and CDR2 SVGIG (reference sequence). The clonotype was recovered from a woman between 18 and 29 years old in good health and CMV-seronegative. The sample was PBMCs. The chain carries TRBV30 and TRBJ2-4, with D maybe TRBD1 (5 bases). CDR3 coding DNA: TGTGCCTGGAGTAACGACCGACAGATCAAAAACATTCAGTACTTC. Amino acid sequence: CAWSNDRQIKNIQYF.